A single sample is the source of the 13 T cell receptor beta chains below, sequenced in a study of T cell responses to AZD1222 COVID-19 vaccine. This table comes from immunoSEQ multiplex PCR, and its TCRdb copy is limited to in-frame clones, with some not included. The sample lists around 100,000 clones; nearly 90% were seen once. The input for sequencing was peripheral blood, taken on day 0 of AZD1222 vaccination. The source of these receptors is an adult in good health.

The CDR3 is CASSPGWTEAFF. CDR3 DNA: TGCGCCAGCAGTCCAGGGTGGACTGAAGCTTTCTTT. The genes are TRBV10-2 and TRBJ1-1; D is perhaps TRBD1 (5 bases). The V and J ends lost 5 bases and 5 bases respectively, with 9 bases between them. Per the germline V gene, CDR1 is WSHSY and CDR2 is SAAADI. The CDR3 length is 12 residues.

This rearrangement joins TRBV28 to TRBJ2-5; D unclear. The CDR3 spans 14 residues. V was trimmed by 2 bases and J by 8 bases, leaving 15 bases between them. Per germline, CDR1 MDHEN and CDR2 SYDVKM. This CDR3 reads CASSLLPTLSTQYF. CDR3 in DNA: TGTGCCAGCAGTTTACTTCCGACCCTCTCTACCCAGTACTTC.

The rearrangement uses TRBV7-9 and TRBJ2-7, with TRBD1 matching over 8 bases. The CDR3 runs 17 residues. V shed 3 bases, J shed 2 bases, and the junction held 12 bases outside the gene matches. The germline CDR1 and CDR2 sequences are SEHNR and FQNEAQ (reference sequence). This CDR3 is CASSFRPGQVVPYEQYV. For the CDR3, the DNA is TGTGCCAGCAGCTTTCGTCCGGGACAGGTAGTCCCCTACGAGCAGTACGTC.

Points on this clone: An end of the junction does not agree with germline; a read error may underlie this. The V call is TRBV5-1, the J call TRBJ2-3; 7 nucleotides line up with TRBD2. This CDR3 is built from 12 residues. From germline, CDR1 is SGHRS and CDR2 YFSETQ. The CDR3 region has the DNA TGTGCCACCTCACCCGGGGGGGATACGCAGTATTTT. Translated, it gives CATSPGGDTQYF.

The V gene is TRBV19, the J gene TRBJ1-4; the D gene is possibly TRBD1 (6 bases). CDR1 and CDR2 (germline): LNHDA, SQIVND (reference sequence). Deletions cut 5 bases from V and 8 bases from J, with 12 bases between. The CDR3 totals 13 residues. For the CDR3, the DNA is TGTGCCAGTAGTGACAGGAGGGGCGAAAAACTGTTTTTT. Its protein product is CASSDRRGEKLFF.

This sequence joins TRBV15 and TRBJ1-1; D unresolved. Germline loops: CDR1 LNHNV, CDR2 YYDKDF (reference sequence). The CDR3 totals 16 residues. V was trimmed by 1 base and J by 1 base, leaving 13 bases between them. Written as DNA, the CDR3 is TGTGCCACCAGCAGAGCTCCATCCATAGGGAACACTGAAGCTTTCTTT. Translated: CATSRAPSIGNTEAFF.

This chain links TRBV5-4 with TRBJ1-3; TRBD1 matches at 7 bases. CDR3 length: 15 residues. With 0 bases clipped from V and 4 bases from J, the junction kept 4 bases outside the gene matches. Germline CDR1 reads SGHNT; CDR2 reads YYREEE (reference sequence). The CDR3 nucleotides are TGTGCCAGCAGCTTGGGAGGGGGCCGAGGAAACACCATATATTTT. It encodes CASSLGGGRGNTIYF.

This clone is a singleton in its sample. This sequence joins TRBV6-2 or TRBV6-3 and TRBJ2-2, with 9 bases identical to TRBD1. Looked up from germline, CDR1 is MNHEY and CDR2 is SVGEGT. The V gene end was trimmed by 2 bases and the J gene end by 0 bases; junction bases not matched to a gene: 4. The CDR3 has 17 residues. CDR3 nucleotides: TGTGCCAGCAGTTACCACCGGGACAGGGCGAACACCGGGGAGCTGTTTTTT. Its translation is CASSYHRDRANTGELFF.

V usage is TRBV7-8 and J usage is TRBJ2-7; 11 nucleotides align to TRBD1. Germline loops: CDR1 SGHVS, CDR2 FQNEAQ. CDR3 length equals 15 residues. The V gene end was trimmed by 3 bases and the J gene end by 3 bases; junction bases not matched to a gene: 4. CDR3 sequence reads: CASSLGGQGVYEQYV. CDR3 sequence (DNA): TGTGCCAGCAGCTTGGGGGGACAGGGGGTCTACGAGCAGTACGTC.

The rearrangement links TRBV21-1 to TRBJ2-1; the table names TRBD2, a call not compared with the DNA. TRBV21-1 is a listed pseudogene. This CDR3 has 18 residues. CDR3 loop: CASSKRGTSGSRYNEQFF. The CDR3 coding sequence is TGTGCCAGCAGCAAAAGGGGGACTAGCGGGAGCAGGTACAATGAGCAGTTCTTC.

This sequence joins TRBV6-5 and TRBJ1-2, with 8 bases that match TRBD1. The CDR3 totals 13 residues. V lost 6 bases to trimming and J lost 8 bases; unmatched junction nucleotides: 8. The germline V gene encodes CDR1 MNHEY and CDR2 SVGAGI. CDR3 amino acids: CASRRQGQGGYTF. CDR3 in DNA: TGTGCCAGCAGAAGACAGGGGCAGGGCGGCTACACCTTC.

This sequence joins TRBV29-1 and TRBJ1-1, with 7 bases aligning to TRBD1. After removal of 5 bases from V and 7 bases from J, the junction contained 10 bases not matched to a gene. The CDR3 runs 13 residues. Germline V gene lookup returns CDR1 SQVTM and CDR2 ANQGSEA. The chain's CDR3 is CSVLTGDMVEAFF. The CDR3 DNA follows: TGCAGCGTTTTAACAGGGGATATGGTTGAAGCTTTCTTT.

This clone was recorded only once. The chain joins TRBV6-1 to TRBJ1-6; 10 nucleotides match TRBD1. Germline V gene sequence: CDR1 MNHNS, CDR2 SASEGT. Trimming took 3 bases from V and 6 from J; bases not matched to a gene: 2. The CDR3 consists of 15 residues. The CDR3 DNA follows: TGTGCCAGCAGTGAGGACAGGGGGGTTAATTCACCCCTCCACTTT. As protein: CASSEDRGVNSPLHF.